Below, 4 T cell receptor beta chains from the same sample are listed, as sequenced in a study of CD8+CD57+ T cells in acquired aplastic anemia. Genomic DNA served as template for TCR beta VDJ and CDR3 profiling. TCRdb itself ran the reads through MiXCR, one entry per CDR3 protein. Counted here are around 200,000 distinct CDR3 sequences, roughly half occurring once; the ten biggest clones make up approximately 9.7%. The patients chosen for sequencing had shown expansion of CD8+CD57+ cells (detected by flow cytometry). What was sequenced was sorted CD4+, CD8+, or CD8+CD57+ T cells (not recorded which) from PBMCs. The receptors shown here come from a human donor with aplastic anemia.

This clonotype was picked up a small number of times. Here the CDR3 omits its conserved ending phenylalanine or tryptophan, so a read error is the likely source. The chain combines TRBV18 with TRBJ2-7; possibly TRBD1 for D (5 bases). V was shortened by 2 bases and J by 2 bases, with 10 bases between the two germline ends. The germline CDR1 and CDR2 sequences are KGHSH and LQKENI. The CDR3 length is 14 residues. CDR3 bases: TGTGCCAGCTCACCAAGGCAGGGCCCCTACGAGCAGTACCTC. It is translated as CASSPRQGPYEQYL.

Notes on this clonotype: The junction departs from germline at one end; a sequencing error may be responsible. The chain recombines TRBV18 with TRBJ2-7; 7 nucleotides align to TRBD2. Germline loops: CDR1 KGHSH, CDR2 LQKENI. The CDR3 is 13 amino acids. This CDR3 is CASSPQGGYDQYF. The CDR3 nucleotides are TGTGCCAGCTCACCACAGGGAGGGTACGATCAGTACTTC. The full variable domain, its missing parts supplied by reference TRBV18 and TRBJ2-7, is NAGVMQNPRHLVRRRGQEARLRCSPMKGHSHVYWYRQLPEEGLKFMVYLQKENIIDESGMPKERFSAEFPKEGPSILRIQQVVRGDSAAYFCASSPQGGYDQYFGPGTRLTVT.

A single count supports this clonotype. The chain employs TRBV24-1 and TRBJ2-7, with a possible D match to TRBD1 (5 bases). Looked up from germline, CDR1 is KGHDR and CDR2 is SFDVKD. Between the trimmed V and J ends, which lost 2 bases and 3 bases, there was a span of 10 bases. The CDR3 runs 14 residues. CDR3 bases: TGTGCCACCAGTGATTGTCCAGGGAACTACGAGCAGTACTTC. Translated: CATSDCPGNYEQYF.

This rearrangement joins TRBV11-1 to TRBJ1-2, with 9 positions matching TRBD1. After removal of 1 base from V and 8 bases from J, the junction contained 11 bases not matched to a gene. Germline CDR1 SGHAT, CDR2 FQDESV (reference sequence). This CDR3 has 16 residues. The CDR3 loop reads CASSLGGTGGSYGYTF. CDR3 DNA sequence: TGTGCCAGCAGCTTAGGGGGTACAGGGGGCAGCTACGGCTACACCTTC.